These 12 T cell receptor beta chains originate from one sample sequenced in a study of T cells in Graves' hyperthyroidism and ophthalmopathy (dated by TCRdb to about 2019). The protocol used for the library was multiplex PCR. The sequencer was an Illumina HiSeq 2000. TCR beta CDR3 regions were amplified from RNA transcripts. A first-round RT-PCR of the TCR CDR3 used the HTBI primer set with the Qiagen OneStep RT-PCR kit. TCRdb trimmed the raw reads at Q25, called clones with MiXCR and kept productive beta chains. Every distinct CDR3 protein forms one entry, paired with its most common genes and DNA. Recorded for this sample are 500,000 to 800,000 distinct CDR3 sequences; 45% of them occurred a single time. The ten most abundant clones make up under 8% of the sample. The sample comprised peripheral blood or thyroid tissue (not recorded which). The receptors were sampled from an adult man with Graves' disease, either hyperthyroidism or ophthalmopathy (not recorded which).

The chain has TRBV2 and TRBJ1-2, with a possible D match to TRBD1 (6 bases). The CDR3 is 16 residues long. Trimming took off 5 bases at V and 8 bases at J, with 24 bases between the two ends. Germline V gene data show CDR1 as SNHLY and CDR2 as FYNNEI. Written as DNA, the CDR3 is TGTGCCAGCAGTTTATTAGTCCCGGGACAACTAGGGGGCTACACCTTC. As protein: CASSLLVPGQLGGYTF.

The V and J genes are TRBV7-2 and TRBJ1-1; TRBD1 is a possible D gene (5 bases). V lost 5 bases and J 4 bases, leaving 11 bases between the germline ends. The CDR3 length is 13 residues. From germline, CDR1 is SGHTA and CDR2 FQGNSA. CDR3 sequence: CASSLGHLTEAFF. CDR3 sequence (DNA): TGTGCCAGCAGCCTAGGACACCTCACTGAAGCTTTCTTT.

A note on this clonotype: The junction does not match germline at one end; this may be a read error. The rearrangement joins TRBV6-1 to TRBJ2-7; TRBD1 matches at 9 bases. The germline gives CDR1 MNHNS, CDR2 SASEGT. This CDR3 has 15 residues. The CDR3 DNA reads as TGCGCCAGCAGTGAGCTTGGGACAGGGAAGTACGAGCAGTACTTC. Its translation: CASSELGTGKYEQYF.

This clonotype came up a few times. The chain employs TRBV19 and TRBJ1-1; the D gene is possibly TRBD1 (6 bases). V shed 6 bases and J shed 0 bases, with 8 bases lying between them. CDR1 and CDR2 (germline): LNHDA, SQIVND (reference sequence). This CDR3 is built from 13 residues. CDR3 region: CASRNRVNTEAFF. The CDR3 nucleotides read TGTGCCAGTAGAAACAGGGTGAACACTGAAGCTTTCTTT.

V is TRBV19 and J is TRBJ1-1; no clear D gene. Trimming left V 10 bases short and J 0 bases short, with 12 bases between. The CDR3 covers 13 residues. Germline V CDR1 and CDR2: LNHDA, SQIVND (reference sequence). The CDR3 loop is CATGSGLNTEAFF. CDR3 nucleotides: TGTGCCACTGGGTCCGGCCTGAACACTGAAGCTTTCTTT.

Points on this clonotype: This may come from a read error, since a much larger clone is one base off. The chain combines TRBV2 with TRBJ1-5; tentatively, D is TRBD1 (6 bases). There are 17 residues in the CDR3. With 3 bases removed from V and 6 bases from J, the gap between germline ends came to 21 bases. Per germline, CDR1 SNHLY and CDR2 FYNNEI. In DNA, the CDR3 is TGTGCCAGCAGTGATTCTCACCCAGGGGTTGTCGGTCAGCCCCAGCATTTT. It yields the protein CASSDSHPGVVGQPQHF.

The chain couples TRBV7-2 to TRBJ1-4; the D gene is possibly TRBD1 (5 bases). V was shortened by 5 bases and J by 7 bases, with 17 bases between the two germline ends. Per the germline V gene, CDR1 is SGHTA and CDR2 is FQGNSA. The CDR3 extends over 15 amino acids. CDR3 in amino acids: CASSQAQGSSEKLFF. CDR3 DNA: TGTGCCAGCAGCCAAGCCCAGGGAAGCAGTGAAAAACTGTTTTTT.

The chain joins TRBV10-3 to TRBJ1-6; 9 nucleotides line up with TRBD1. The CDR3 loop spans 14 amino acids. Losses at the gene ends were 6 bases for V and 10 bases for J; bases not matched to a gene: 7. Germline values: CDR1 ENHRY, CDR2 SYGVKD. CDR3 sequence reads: CAISRQGVGSPLHF. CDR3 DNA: TGTGCCATCAGCCGACAGGGGGTCGGCTCACCCCTCCACTTT.

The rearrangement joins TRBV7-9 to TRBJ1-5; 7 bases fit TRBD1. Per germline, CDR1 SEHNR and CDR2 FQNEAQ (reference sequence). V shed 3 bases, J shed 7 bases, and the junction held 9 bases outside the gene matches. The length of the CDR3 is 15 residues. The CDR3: CASSLVAGGLQPQHF. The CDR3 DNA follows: TGTGCCAGCAGCTTGGTGGCAGGGGGTTTGCAGCCCCAGCATTTT.

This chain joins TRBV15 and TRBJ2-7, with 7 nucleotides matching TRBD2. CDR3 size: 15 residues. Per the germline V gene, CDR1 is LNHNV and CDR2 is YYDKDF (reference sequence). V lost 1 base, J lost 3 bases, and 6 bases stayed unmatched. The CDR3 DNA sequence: TGTGCCACCAGCAGAGTGGCGGGAGTCGGCTACGAGCAGTACTTC. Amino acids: CATSRVAGVGYEQYF.

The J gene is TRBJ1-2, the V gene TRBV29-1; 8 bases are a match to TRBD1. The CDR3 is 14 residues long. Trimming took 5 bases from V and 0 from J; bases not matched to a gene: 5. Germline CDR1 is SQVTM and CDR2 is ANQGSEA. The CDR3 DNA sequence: TGCAGCGTTCAAGCGGGACAGGCTAACTATGGCTACACCTTC. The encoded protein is CSVQAGQANYGYTF.

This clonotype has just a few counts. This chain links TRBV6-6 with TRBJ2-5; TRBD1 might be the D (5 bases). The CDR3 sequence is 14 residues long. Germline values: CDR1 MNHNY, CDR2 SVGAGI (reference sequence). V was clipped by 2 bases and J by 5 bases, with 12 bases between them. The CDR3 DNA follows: TGTGCCAGCAGTTACGTCTCAGGGATGGAGACCCAGTACTTC. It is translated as CASSYVSGMETQYF.